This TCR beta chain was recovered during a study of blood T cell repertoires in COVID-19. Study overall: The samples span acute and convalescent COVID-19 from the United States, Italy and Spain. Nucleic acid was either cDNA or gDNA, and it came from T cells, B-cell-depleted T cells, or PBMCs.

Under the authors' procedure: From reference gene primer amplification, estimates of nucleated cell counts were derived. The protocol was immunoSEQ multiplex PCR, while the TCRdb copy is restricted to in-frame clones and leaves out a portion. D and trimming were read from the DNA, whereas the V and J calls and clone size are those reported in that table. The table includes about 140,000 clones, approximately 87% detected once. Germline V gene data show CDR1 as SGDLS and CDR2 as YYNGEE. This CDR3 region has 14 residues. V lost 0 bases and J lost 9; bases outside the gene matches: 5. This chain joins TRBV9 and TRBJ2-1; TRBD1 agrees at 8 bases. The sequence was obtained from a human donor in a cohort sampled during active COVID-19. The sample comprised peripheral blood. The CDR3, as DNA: TGTGCCAGCAGCGTAGCAGGGGGCATCTCTGAGCAGTTCTTC. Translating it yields CASSVAGGISEQFF.